Shown below are 18 T cell receptor beta chains from a single sample sequenced in a study of vaccination and CD4 T cells after COVID-19. Treatment of the sample: approximately nine-day PBMC culture with coronavirus spike peptide pools or control peptides (ViraFEST assay). For these receptors, no antigen is known. The Oncomine TCR Beta short-read assay sequenced DNA from cultured CD4+ T cells. One entry per CDR3 protein results from TCRdb running MiXCR on the PCR reads. The table lists 20,000 to 25,000 distinct CDR3 sequences, almost 50% of them singletons, with approximately 5% in the top ten. Sequencing was performed on CD4+ T cells from blood, cultured in vitro. These receptor sequences come from a human donor who had recovered from COVID-19.

The V call is TRBV7-3, the J call TRBJ2-1, with TRBD1 as a possible D gene (6 bases). The CDR3 contains 14 residues. Germline assignment: CDR1 SGHTA and CDR2 FQGTGA. V was shortened by 5 bases and J by 5 bases, with 13 bases between the two germline ends. The CDR3 sequence: CASSPTHRDNEQFF. In DNA, the CDR3 is TGTGCCAGCAGCCCCACCCACAGGGACAATGAGCAGTTCTTC.

The CDR3 DNA reads TGTGCCAGTAGTATCAGGACAGCCCAAAGAGAGAATGAGCAGTTCTTC. Its protein product is CASSIRTAQRENEQFF. V gene TRBV19 combines with J gene TRBJ2-1; D is perhaps TRBD1 (6 bases). The germline gives CDR1 LNHDA, CDR2 SQIVND (reference sequence). Trimming took 3 bases from V and 7 from J, leaving 19 bases between them. This CDR3 has 16 residues.

This clonotype was seen only a few times. This CDR3 reads CASSFVRSTDTQYF. The CDR3 DNA is TGTGCCAGCAGTTTCGTTAGGTCCACAGATACGCAGTATTTT. The rearrangement joins TRBV27 to TRBJ2-3, with D unresolved. The germline V gene encodes CDR1 MNHEY and CDR2 SMNVEV (reference sequence). This CDR3 has 14 amino acids. Trimming left V 3 bases short and J 2 bases short, with 9 bases between.

This clonotype turned up a few times. The rearrangement uses TRBV14 and TRBJ1-1; D not certain. There are 15 residues in the CDR3. Germline-derived CDR1 and CDR2 are SGHDN and FVKESK. The V end was cut by 1 base, the J end by 1 base, with 10 bases between. The CDR3 DNA follows: TGTGCCAGCAGCCAAGGACATCCGACGAACACTGAAGCTTTCTTT. This encodes CASSQGHPTNTEAFF.

The chain employs TRBV4-1 and TRBJ1-1; 10 bases line up with TRBD1. V gave up 5 bases and J gave up 3 bases; unmatched junction bases: 3. The length of the CDR3 is 14 residues. CDR1 MGHRA and CDR2 YSYEKL come from the germline V gene. CDR3 DNA: TGCGCCAGCAGCTCGGGACAGGGGCACACTGAAGCTTTCTTT. This sequence encodes CASSSGQGHTEAFF.

The J gene is TRBJ2-7, the V gene TRBV28, with D tentatively TRBD1 or TRBD2 (5 bases each). V was pared by 3 bases and J by 5 bases, with 11 bases between. Germline CDR1 reads MDHEN; CDR2 reads SYDVKM. There are 13 residues in the CDR3. The CDR3 bases are TGTGCCAGCAGTTTCCGAGGGACCGACGAGCAGTACTTC. This sequence encodes CASSFRGTDEQYF.

This clonotype showed up just a few times. For the CDR3, the DNA is TGTGCCAGCAGTTACAGGAGCTCCTATAATTCACCCCTCCACTTT. This gives the protein CASSYRSSYNSPLHF. The chain carries TRBV27 and TRBJ1-6; D perhaps matches TRBD1 (5 bases). The V end was cut by 4 bases, the J end by 0 bases, with 7 bases between. The germline V gene encodes CDR1 MNHEY and CDR2 SMNVEV (reference sequence). The CDR3 is made up of 15 amino acids.

V usage is TRBV20-1 and J usage is TRBJ2-7; D is ambiguous. Trimming shortened V by 0 bases and J by 1 base, and 4 bases separated the two germline ends. This CDR3 comprises 12 residues. Germline V gene data show CDR1 as DFQATT and CDR2 as SNEGSKA (reference sequence). The CDR3 nucleotides read TGCAGTGCTAGAGAGAATTCCTACGAGCAGTACTTC. Protein: CSARENSYEQYF.

The chain joins TRBV27 to TRBJ1-5, with a tentative D call TRBD1 (5 bases). The CDR3 loop spans 14 amino acids. CDR1 is MNHEY, CDR2 SMNVEV, per germline (reference sequence). Trimming removed 6 bases from V and 6 bases from J, with 15 bases in between. The CDR3, as DNA: TGTGCCAGCAGCAAAGGGGAGGTGGGTCAGCCCCAGCATTTT. Its translation is CASSKGEVGQPQHF.

Concerning this clonotype: The germline gene is not matched at one end of the junction; a read error may be the cause. The J gene is TRBJ2-1, the V gene TRBV11-2; D may be TRBD1 (5 bases). In germline, CDR1 is SGHAT, CDR2 FQNNGV. The CDR3 contains 15 residues. CDR3 protein: CASSLGANTYNEQFF. CDR3 sequence (DNA): TGTGCCAGCAGTTTAGGGGCGAATACCTACAATGAGCAGTTCTTC.

This clonotype occurred a few times. The chain has TRBV20-1 and TRBJ2-5; D is perhaps TRBD1 or TRBD2 (5 bases each). Trimming took off 6 bases at V and 5 bases at J, with 19 bases between the two ends. This CDR3 region has 14 residues. Germline CDR1 reads DFQATT; CDR2 reads SNEGSKA (reference sequence). The DNA for the CDR3 is TGCAGTGCCAACAACCCAGGGAGAGGGGAGACCCAGTACTTC. As protein: CSANNPGRGETQYF.

There are a few counts of this clonotype. This chain uses TRBV24-1 with TRBJ1-5; D gene unclear. The CDR3 length is 9 residues. Germline-derived CDR1 and CDR2 are KGHDR and SFDVKD. The CDR3 nucleotides read TGTGGTAGCAATCAGCCCCAGCATTTT. Residues: CGSNQPQHF.

V usage is TRBV15 and J usage is TRBJ1-6, with 9 bases that match TRBD1. This CDR3 comprises 15 residues. CDR1 is LNHNV and CDR2 is YYDKDF in the germline V gene (reference sequence). J was trimmed by 10 bases and V by 1 base; bases with no gene match: 5. CDR3 coding DNA: TGTGCCACCAGCAGAGGGGACAGGGAGGGATCACCCCTCCACTTT. Translating gives CATSRGDREGSPLHF.

The genes are TRBV20-1 and TRBJ2-1; 14 bases agree with TRBD2. With 1 base clipped from V and 4 bases from J, the junction kept 6 bases outside the gene matches. Germline V gene lookup returns CDR1 DFQATT and CDR2 SNEGSKA (reference sequence). The CDR3 runs to 17 residues. The CDR3 DNA sequence: TGCAGTGCTAGAGCGACTAGCGGGAGGGCCTTTTACAATGAGCAGTTCTTC. As protein: CSARATSGRAFYNEQFF.

This chain links TRBV3-1 with TRBJ1-3; D call uncertain. The V end lost 3 bases, the J end lost 0 bases, and 6 bases lay between the germline ends. This CDR3 has 14 residues. Germline V gives CDR1 LGHDT, CDR2 YNNKEL (reference sequence). The CDR3 is CASSQANSGNTIYF. The CDR3 DNA reads as TGTGCCAGCAGCCAGGCGAACTCTGGAAACACCATATATTTT.

This sequence joins TRBV7-8 and TRBJ2-1; the D is unclear. CDR3 size: 15 residues. Germline CDR1 and CDR2: SGHVS and FQNEAQ. Between the trimmed V and J ends, which lost 0 bases and 3 bases, there was a span of 9 bases. The CDR3 nucleotides are TGTGCCAGCAGCTTAGCTGGGTTGTTCTACAATGAGCAGTTCTTC. Its translation: CASSLAGLFYNEQFF.

V gene TRBV20-1 combines with J gene TRBJ2-1, with 9 bases aligning to TRBD1. The CDR3 extends over 13 amino acids. The germline CDR1 and CDR2 sequences are DFQATT and SNEGSKA (reference sequence). J lost 8 bases, V lost 4 bases, and 6 bases had no gene match. The CDR3 DNA reads TGCAGTGCTATAACGACAGGGGGGTATGAGCAGTTCTTC. Encoded protein: CSAITTGGYEQFF.

Only a few counts were recorded for this clonotype. The genes are TRBV6-5 and TRBJ2-3; 10 bases are shared with TRBD1. This CDR3 contains 16 residues. V gave up 3 bases and J gave up 5 bases; unmatched junction bases: 8. Germline CDR1 is MNHEY and CDR2 is SVGAGI. CDR3: CASSYGMGQGIDTQYF. The CDR3 region has the DNA TGTGCCAGCAGTTATGGAATGGGACAGGGGATAGATACGCAGTATTTT.